These 24 T cell receptor beta chains share one sample of origin, sequenced in a study of T cell changes during pregnancy in multiple sclerosis. This table comes from immunoSEQ multiplex PCR, and its TCRdb copy is limited to in-frame clones, with some not included. The sample lists roughly 80,000 clones, around 93% seen once, with roughly 2.5% in the top ten. The material was peripheral blood, obtained in the second trimester of pregnancy. These receptor sequences come from a female donor with multiple sclerosis, enrolled in a pregnancy study.

The V and J genes are TRBV28 and TRBJ1-2; no definite D call. The CDR3 covers 11 residues. The germline CDR1 and CDR2 sequences are MDHEN and SYDVKM. Trimming removed 4 bases from V and 8 bases from J, with 8 bases in between. The CDR3 DNA follows: TGTGCCAGCAGTTATTTCGAGGGCTACACCTTC. Encoded protein: CASSYFEGYTF.

The chain has TRBV9 and TRBJ2-1; 8 bases fit TRBD2. CDR1 is SGDLS, CDR2 YYNGEE, per germline. J was trimmed by 4 bases and V by 0 bases; bases with no gene match: 9. The CDR3 sequence is 17 residues long. CDR3 loop: CASSVGGSGDPYNEQFF. CDR3 in DNA: TGTGCCAGCAGCGTAGGGGGTAGCGGGGATCCGTACAATGAGCAGTTCTTC.

This chain connects TRBV21-1 to TRBJ2-1; the table calls TRBD2, which could not be checked here. TRBV21-1 is assigned pseudogene status. The CDR3 contains 21 residues. The CDR3: CASSKGGGGLADTSSYNEQFF. Here the CDR3 DNA reads TGTGCCAGCAGCAAAGGAGGTGGGGGACTAGCGGATACGAGCTCCTACAATGAGCAGTTCTTC.

This chain links TRBV7-3 with TRBJ1-2; the match to TRBD1 covers 11 bases. CDR1 and CDR2 (germline): SGHTA, FQGTGA. V shed 8 bases, J shed 8 bases, and the junction held 16 bases outside the gene matches. The CDR3 is 16 residues long. This CDR3 is CASGRTGGAGVFGYTF. The CDR3 DNA follows: TGTGCCAGCGGCAGGACAGGGGGCGCCGGGGTCTTCGGCTACACCTTC.

A note on this clone: In the same sample, other DNA sequences code for this CDR3. V is TRBV15 and J is TRBJ2-7; the D gene is possibly TRBD2 (5 bases). V was trimmed by 0 bases and J by 2 bases, leaving 11 bases between them. The germline gives CDR1 LNHNV, CDR2 YYDKDF (reference sequence). The CDR3 runs 15 residues. The CDR3 bases are TGTGCCACCAGCAGAGATCCGGGAAGCACCTACGAGCAGTACTTC. It codes for CATSRDPGSTYEQYF.

V gene TRBV13 combines with J gene TRBJ1-2, with no clear D. Looked up from germline, CDR1 is PRHDT and CDR2 is FYEKMQ (reference sequence). V gave up 0 bases and J gave up 0 bases, with 8 bases separating them. CDR3 length equals 15 residues. The CDR3 loop is CASSLGAGANYGYTF. DNA of the CDR3: TGTGCCAGCAGCTTAGGGGCAGGCGCTAACTATGGCTACACCTTC.

J is TRBJ2-5 and V is TRBV9, with D possibly being TRBD2 (7 bases). V dropped 4 bases and J dropped 7 bases, with 17 bases sitting between them. CDR3 length: 14 amino acids. Per the germline V gene, CDR1 is SGDLS and CDR2 is YYNGEE. CDR3 protein: CASSPPGGGRTQYF. CDR3 bases: TGTGCCAGCAGCCCCCCTGGGGGGGGCCGGACCCAGTACTTC.

The chain is built from TRBV27 and TRBJ1-2, with TRBD1 as a possible D gene (6 bases). V gave up 3 bases and J gave up 3 bases, with 8 bases separating them. The CDR3 is 13 amino acids. In germline, CDR1 is MNHEY, CDR2 SMNVEV (reference sequence). The CDR3 reads CASSLAGDYGYTF. CDR3 sequence (DNA): TGTGCCAGCAGTTTGGCAGGGGACTATGGCTACACCTTC.

The rearrangement uses TRBV30 and TRBJ1-2; no clear D gene. Germline CDR1 reads GTSNPN; CDR2 reads SVGIG (reference sequence). The CDR3 spans 13 residues. V lost 0 bases and J 8 bases, leaving 13 bases between the germline ends. The CDR3 loop is CAWSVLANGGYTF. DNA of the CDR3: TGTGCCTGGAGTGTCCTAGCGAATGGGGGCTACACCTTC.

V is TRBV29-1 and J is TRBJ1-1; TRBD1 aligns across 7 bases. This CDR3 region has 15 residues. Germline V gene data show CDR1 as SQVTM and CDR2 as ANQGSEA. Germline trimming cut 3 bases from V and 0 bases from J; bases unmatched to any gene: 7. The CDR3 coding sequence is TGCAGCGTTGATTTAGGGGGCGGAATGAACACTGAAGCTTTCTTT. It translates to CSVDLGGGMNTEAFF.

The chain recombines TRBV4-2 with TRBJ2-5; 13 bases line up with TRBD2. This CDR3 has 16 amino acids. The ends lost 4 bases at V and 7 bases at J; junction bases unmatched: 9. Germline CDR1 LGHNA, CDR2 YNFKEQ. Written as DNA, the CDR3 is TGTGCCAGCAGCCCCACTAGCGGGGGGGCGCAGGGGACCCAGTACTTC. This translates into CASSPTSGGAQGTQYF.

The chain joins TRBV6-5 to TRBJ2-3, with no clear D. The length of the CDR3 is 15 residues. The germline V gene has CDR1 MNHEY and CDR2 SVGAGI. Trimming took 0 bases from V and 6 from J, leaving 13 bases between them. DNA of the CDR3: TGTGCCAGCAGTTACTCGATTCACGGGTCTGATACGCAGTATTTT. Amino acids: CASSYSIHGSDTQYF.

The genes are TRBV9 and TRBJ1-2; 7 bases are a match to TRBD1. The CDR3 runs 14 residues. Germline V gives CDR1 SGDLS, CDR2 YYNGEE. The V gene end was trimmed by 0 bases and the J gene end by 6 bases; junction bases not matched to a gene: 5. CDR3 sequence: CASSVVEGAHGYTF. The CDR3 DNA reads TGTGCCAGCAGCGTAGTCGAGGGGGCTCATGGCTACACCTTC.

The chain carries TRBV19 and TRBJ1-2, with D maybe TRBD1 (6 bases). The length of the CDR3 is 14 residues. Germline lookup yields CDR1 LNHDA and CDR2 SQIVND (reference sequence). Trimming shortened V by 10 bases and J by 3 bases, and 18 bases separated the two germline ends. The CDR3 here is CAIGSGDSDYGYTF. In DNA form, the CDR3 reads TGTGCCATAGGATCAGGGGATAGCGACTATGGCTACACCTTC. The whole variable domain, filled in from reference TRBV19 and TRBJ1-2, reads DGGITQSPKYLFRKEGQNVTLSCEQNLNHDAMYWYRQDPGQGLRLIYYSQIVNDFQKGDIAEGYSVSREKKESFPLTVTSAQKNPTAFYLCAIGSGDSDYGYTFGSGTRLTVV.

The chain is built from TRBV28 and TRBJ1-2, with unresolved D. Deletions cut 5 bases from V and 4 bases from J, with 17 bases between. The CDR3 sequence is 15 residues long. Germline values: CDR1 MDHEN, CDR2 SYDVKM. DNA of the CDR3: TGTGCCAGCAGTCCCCCGGAGCCTTCCATCTATGGCTACACCTTC. It is translated as CASSPPEPSIYGYTF.

The chain links TRBV29-1 to TRBJ1-1; no clear D. Trimming removed 7 bases from V and 0 bases from J, with 9 bases in between. The CDR3 consists of 12 residues. Germline-derived CDR1 and CDR2 are SQVTM and ANQGSEA. CDR3 protein: CSARGMNTEAFF. As DNA, the CDR3 is TGCAGCGCTCGGGGAATGAACACTGAAGCTTTCTTT.

J is TRBJ2-2 and V is TRBV7-6; D is perhaps TRBD1 (7 bases). Germline V gene lookup returns CDR1 SGHVS and CDR2 FNYEAQ. V lost 4 bases, J lost 3 bases, and 9 bases lay in between. The CDR3 is made up of 14 amino acids. The CDR3 coding sequence is TGTGCCAGCAGCTCAGGGGGGTACACCGGGGAGCTGTTTTTT. Translation: CASSSGGYTGELFF.

The rearrangement uses TRBV7-2 and TRBJ2-2; 8 bases are a match to TRBD2. Germline values: CDR1 SGHTA, CDR2 FQGNSA. The V segment lost 5 bases and the J segment 2 bases; nucleotides outside the gene matches: 10. The CDR3 length is 17 residues. In DNA, the CDR3 is TGTGCCAGCAGCCAAAGGGGCGGGGGGTTCAACACCGGGGAGCTGTTTTTT. Encoded protein: CASSQRGGGFNTGELFF.

This clone was observed a handful of times. The chain carries TRBV6-1 and TRBJ2-3; D perhaps matches TRBD2 (6 bases). This CDR3 has 14 residues. Germline values: CDR1 MNHNS, CDR2 SASEGT. V was cut by 7 bases and J by 2 bases, with 13 bases left in between. The chain's CDR3 is CASKERVLTDTQYF. CDR3 nucleotide sequence: TGTGCCAGCAAAGAGCGGGTACTCACAGATACGCAGTATTTT.

This clone has a single count. V usage is TRBV11-2 and J usage is TRBJ2-5; 9 positions match TRBD2. This CDR3 is 16 amino acids long. CDR1 is SGHAT, CDR2 FQNNGV, per germline. V was clipped by 1 base and J by 3 bases; unmatched bases: 6. The DNA for the CDR3 is TGTGCCAGCAGCTTAGGAGCAGCGGGGGGCGAAGAGACCCAGTACTTC. Amino acid sequence: CASSLGAAGGEETQYF.

The genes are TRBV20-1 and TRBJ2-5; no clear D. V shed 4 bases and J shed 5 bases, with 5 bases lying between them. The CDR3 loop spans 10 amino acids. Germline CDR1 reads DFQATT; CDR2 reads SNEGSKA (reference sequence). CDR3 nucleotides: TGCAGTGCTAATGGCGAGACCCAGTACTTC. Its protein is CSANGETQYF.

This clone was counted only a few times. DNA of the CDR3: TGTGCCAGCAGCTTAGTTCGGCAGGTCGGTTCACCCCTCCACTTT. It yields the protein CASSLVRQVGSPLHF. The rearrangement links TRBV7-9 to TRBJ1-6; unclear D gene. Germline V gene data show CDR1 as SEHNR and CDR2 as FQNEAQ (reference sequence). The CDR3 is 15 amino acids. Trimming took off 1 base at V and 9 bases at J, with 13 bases between the two ends.

The V call is TRBV5-1, the J call TRBJ2-5; D gene unclear. Germline-derived CDR1 and CDR2 are SGHRS and YFSETQ. The germline V and J ends were trimmed by 0 bases and 1 base, with 7 bases remaining between them. The CDR3 is 14 residues long. CDR3 DNA sequence: TGCGCCAGCAGCTTGGGGAGTTCCCAAGAGACCCAGTACTTC. It is translated as CASSLGSSQETQYF.

The chain links TRBV7-9 to TRBJ1-3, with 7 bases matching TRBD1. The J segment lost 0 bases and the V segment lost 10 bases, leaving 18 bases of the junction unmatched. CDR1 is SEHNR and CDR2 is FQNEAQ in the germline V gene (reference sequence). This CDR3 is 18 amino acids long. CDR3 region: CATNGGGTGTASGNTIYF. The CDR3 region has the DNA TGTGCCACCAACGGAGGAGGAACTGGGACAGCCTCTGGAAACACCATATATTTT.